The subject of this entry is one TCR beta chain. Germline V gene data show CDR1 as SEHNR and CDR2 as FQNEAQ (reference sequence). CDR3 length equals 15 residues. V dropped 3 bases and J dropped 6 bases, with 12 bases sitting between them. Method: immunoSEQ multiplex PCR; TCRdb's copy keeps in-frame clones and lacks some. Of about 210,000 clones listed, 70% to 90% are singletons. The sample originates from a study of blood T cell repertoires in COVID-19. Overall study: Nucleic acid was either cDNA or gDNA, and it came from T cells, B-cell-depleted T cells, or PBMCs.

Sequenced: peripheral blood. The chain has TRBV7-9 and TRBJ1-6, with D hard to call. This TCR derives from a woman aged 35 to 49 with acute or convalescent COVID-19. In DNA form, the CDR3 reads TGTGCCAGCAGCTTGCCCACACGTGGTAATTCACCCCTCCACTTT. Amino acids: CASSLPTRGNSPLHF.